The sequence of this T cell receptor (beta chain) was determined in a study of T cells in Graves' hyperthyroidism and ophthalmopathy. Overall study findings and caveats: Ophthalmopathy could be told apart from stable hyperthyroidism with a 13 V-J model.

Clinical Activity Scores of at least 3, NOSPECS grades of at least 4 and durations under 3 months characterized ophthalmopathy patients. The study excluded patients with uncontrolled infection, other autoimmune disease, pregnancy or lactation. From under 12 ml of fresh peripheral blood, PBMCs were isolated. RNA transcripts were the template for amplifying TCR beta CDR3 regions. An initial round of RT-PCR targeting the TCR CDR3 relied on the HTBI primer set. MiXCR was run by TCRdb on the multiplex PCR reads, yielding one entry per CDR3 protein. The sample carries 410,000 or so distinct CDR3 sequences, roughly 14% recorded once. This clonotype was recorded at least ten times. Its antigen is unidentified. Germline V CDR1 and CDR2: SGHVS, FQNEAQ. The V and J ends lost 1 base and 3 bases, in that order; junction bases with no gene match: 2. This CDR3 region has 14 residues.

The origin of this receptor is a man aged 18 to 29 with Graves' ophthalmopathy. The chain recombines TRBV7-8 with TRBJ2-7, with 8 bases aligning to TRBD2. Input material: blood. CDR3 protein: CASSLERGNYEQYF. In DNA, the CDR3 is TGTGCCAGCAGCTTAGAGCGGGGGAACTACGAGCAGTACTTC. Drawing the rest from reference TRBV7-8 and TRBJ2-7, the complete variable domain is GAGVSQSPRYKVAKRGQDVALRCDPISGHVSLFWYQQALGQGPEFLTYFQNEAQLDKSGLPSDRFFAERPEGSVSTLKIQRTQQEDSAVYLCASSLERGNYEQYFGPGTRLTVT.